These 17 T cell receptor beta chains were all obtained from the same sample, sequenced in a study of cytomegalovirus exposure and HLA in healthy donors. The repertoire was sequenced with immunoSEQ multiplex PCR; TCRdb's copy has only in-frame clones and lacks some. Among roughly 150,000 clones listed, roughly 91% were seen once. Sequencing used PBMCs. The receptor set was obtained from a man between 18 and 35 years old in good health and CMV-seropositive.

The V and J genes are TRBV5-4 and TRBJ1-2; 7 bases match TRBD1. The CDR3 has 14 amino acids. V trimming: 3 bases; J trimming: 2 bases; junction bases outside the gene matches: 4. CDR1 is SGHNT and CDR2 is YYREEE in the germline V gene (reference sequence). The CDR3 DNA follows: TGTGCCAGCAGCTCGGGGACAGCGAACTATGGCTACACCTTC. This sequence encodes CASSSGTANYGYTF.

This sequence joins TRBV6-1 and TRBJ2-5, with TRBD1 identical over 9 bases. V gave up 3 bases and J gave up 5 bases; unmatched junction bases: 10. Germline V gene sequence: CDR1 MNHNS, CDR2 SASEGT. The CDR3 consists of 16 residues. In DNA form, the CDR3 reads TGTGCCAGCAGTGAGGCCGGGACAGGGATTGGGGAGACCCAGTACTTC. This encodes CASSEAGTGIGETQYF.

This chain connects TRBV5-4 to TRBJ1-2; 7 bases fit TRBD1. V lost 0 bases and J lost 6; bases outside the gene matches: 8. The V gene's germline CDR1 is SGHNT and CDR2 YYREEE (reference sequence). The CDR3 length is 15 residues. The CDR3 sequence: CASSLGGTERNGYTF. The CDR3 nucleotides are TGTGCCAGCAGCTTGGGGGGGACAGAGCGTAATGGCTACACCTTC.

This chain's CDR3 is CASSFLAGVPHEQYF. CDR3 DNA: TGTGCCAGCAGCTTTCTAGCGGGAGTTCCCCACGAGCAGTACTTC. This chain connects TRBV7-9 to TRBJ2-7; 10 bases fit TRBD2. The CDR3 runs 15 residues. V was pared by 3 bases and J by 5 bases, with 7 bases of the junction left unmatched. Germline-derived CDR1 and CDR2 are SEHNR and FQNEAQ (reference sequence).

The chain combines TRBV5-4 with TRBJ2-1, with D unresolved. The germline CDR1 and CDR2 sequences are SGHNT and YYREEE (reference sequence). This CDR3 region has 15 residues. V lost 0 bases and J 0 bases, leaving 7 bases between the germline ends. CDR3 loop: CASSLERSSYNEQFF. DNA of the CDR3: TGTGCCAGCAGCTTGGAAAGGAGCTCCTACAATGAGCAGTTCTTC.

Remarks on this clone: This same CDR3 is encoded by further DNA sequences in the sample. This rearrangement joins TRBV30 to TRBJ1-3; 8 bases line up with TRBD1. This CDR3 is built from 12 residues. The germline V gene has CDR1 GTSNPN and CDR2 SVGIG (reference sequence). J lost 4 bases, V lost 5 bases, and 1 base had no gene match. In nucleotides, the CDR3 is TGTGCCTGGGCAGGGGGCGGAAACACCATATATTTT. Encoded protein: CAWAGGGNTIYF.

This clone was observed a single time. J is TRBJ2-7 and V is TRBV30; 7 positions agree with TRBD2. Germline V gene lookup returns CDR1 GTSNPN and CDR2 SVGIG (reference sequence). The V gene end was trimmed by 2 bases and the J gene end by 0 bases; junction bases not matched to a gene: 4. This CDR3 spans 14 amino acids. The CDR3, as DNA: TGTGCCTGGAGTAGTGGCGGGAGCTCCTACGAGCAGTACTTC. Translation: CAWSSGGSSYEQYF.

This chain links TRBV2 with TRBJ1-4; TRBD1 matches 7 bases. The CDR3 is made up of 15 amino acids. V trimming: 6 bases; J trimming: 11 bases; junction bases outside the gene matches: 15. Germline values: CDR1 SNHLY, CDR2 FYNNEI. The CDR3 region has the DNA TGTGCCAGCAGGACAGGGAAGGACCCAAAGTATAAACTGTTTTTT. Translation gives CASRTGKDPKYKLFF.

V usage is TRBV19 and J usage is TRBJ1-5; D gene uncertain. The CDR3 totals 13 residues. Trimming took off 5 bases at V and 4 bases at J, with 9 bases between the two ends. Germline CDR1 LNHDA, CDR2 SQIVND (reference sequence). The CDR3 DNA is TGTGCCAGTAGTGCGGGTGTAAATCAGCCCCAGCATTTT. Its protein product is CASSAGVNQPQHF.

The chain has TRBV5-4 and TRBJ2-5, with 14 bases identical to TRBD2. With V trimmed by 4 bases and J by 5 bases, 7 bases remained unmatched. Germline CDR1 and CDR2: SGHNT and YYREEE (reference sequence). The length of the CDR3 is 16 residues. In nucleotides, the CDR3 is TGTGCCAGCAGCCAGCGACTAGCGGGAGGGGCGGAGACCCAGTACTTC. It translates to CASSQRLAGGAETQYF.

The chain links TRBV14 to TRBJ1-2, with 9 bases matching TRBD1. Germline lookup yields CDR1 SGHDN and CDR2 FVKESK. Trimming removed 4 bases from V and 3 bases from J; junction bases left unmatched: 15. The CDR3 contains 18 residues. The CDR3 DNA follows: TGTGCCAGCAGCCTCCCGAGGTTTGGGGACAGGGAGGACTATGGCTACACCTTC. It yields the protein CASSLPRFGDREDYGYTF.

The gene calls are TRBV2 and TRBJ2-5, with 11 bases identical to TRBD1. The CDR3 spans 17 residues. V lost 1 base to trimming and J lost 5 bases; unmatched junction nucleotides: 9. From germline, CDR1 is SNHLY and CDR2 FYNNEI. The CDR3 loop reads CASSEGRGQGAFETQYF. CDR3 in DNA: TGTGCCAGCAGTGAAGGAAGAGGACAGGGGGCTTTTGAGACCCAGTACTTC.

This chain uses TRBV9 with TRBJ2-7; possible D gene TRBD1, 6 bases. Germline CDR1 reads SGDLS; CDR2 reads YYNGEE. V gave up 0 bases and J gave up 2 bases, with 12 bases separating them. The CDR3 contains 15 residues. CDR3 region: CASSVAPDSTYEQYF. The CDR3 coding sequence is TGTGCCAGCAGCGTAGCCCCGGACAGTACCTACGAGCAGTACTTC.

V is TRBV5-1 and J is TRBJ2-2; tentatively, D is TRBD1 (6 bases). The germline CDR1 and CDR2 sequences are SGHRS and YFSETQ. V was trimmed by 4 bases and J by 2 bases, leaving 12 bases between them. This CDR3 is built from 15 residues. The CDR3 protein is CASSPLDRNTGELFF. Written as DNA, the CDR3 is TGCGCCAGCAGCCCCTTGGACAGAAACACCGGGGAGCTGTTTTTT. Complete variable domain (other parts from reference TRBV5-1 and TRBJ2-2): KAGVTQTPRYLIKTRGQQVTLSCSPISGHRSVSWYQQTPGQGLQFLFEYFSETQRNKGNFPGRFSGRQFSNSRSEMNVSTLELGDSALYLCASSPLDRNTGELFFGEGSRLTVL.

The CDR3 bases are TGTGCCAGCAGCTTAGGGGGTCGCGGGATCCCCTACAATGAGCAGTTCTTC. It specifies CASSLGGRGIPYNEQFF. The chain recombines TRBV7-2 with TRBJ2-1, with D possibly being TRBD2 (6 bases). CDR1 SGHTA and CDR2 FQGNSA come from the germline V gene. Trimming took off 1 base at V and 2 bases at J, with 15 bases between the two ends. The CDR3 contains 17 residues.

The CDR3 reads CASSEAFTTAYGYTF. The DNA of the CDR3 is TGTGCCAGCAGTGAAGCGTTTACGACTGCCTATGGCTACACCTTC. The gene calls are TRBV6-1 and TRBJ1-2; no clear D gene. Germline V lookup: CDR1 MNHNS, CDR2 SASEGT. CDR3 length: 15 amino acids. The germline V and J ends were trimmed by 0 bases and 4 bases, with 12 bases remaining between them.

This chain connects TRBV27 to TRBJ2-3; no reliable D call. The CDR3 is 14 amino acids. Germline lookup yields CDR1 MNHEY and CDR2 SMNVEV (reference sequence). The V end was cut by 3 bases, the J end by 0 bases, with 7 bases between. Written as DNA, the CDR3 is TGTGCCAGCAGTTTCTTGGAGAGCACAGATACGCAGTATTTT. This translates into CASSFLESTDTQYF.